These 25 T cell receptor beta chains were all obtained from the same sample, sequenced in a study of T cell responses to AZD1222 COVID-19 vaccine. Assay: immunoSEQ multiplex PCR; the TCRdb copy retains only in-frame clones and omits some. This sample has 80,000 or so clones; 80% to 90% occur once, and the top ten carry more than 9%. This sample comprised peripheral blood, obtained 28 days after the second AZD1222 dose. Receptor source: an adult who received the AZD1222 COVID-19 vaccine.

This clone was detected once. The chain is built from TRBV14 and TRBJ2-5; possibly TRBD2 for D (5 bases). Germline V lookup: CDR1 SGHDN, CDR2 FVKESK. The CDR3 loop spans 14 amino acids. Trimming pared 1 base from V and 5 bases from J, leaving 11 bases between. DNA of the CDR3: TGTGCCAGCAGCCAAGTCTCTAGCCTGGAGACCCAGTACTTC. Protein: CASSQVSSLETQYF.

The rearrangement links TRBV20-1 to TRBJ1-2, with 7 nucleotides matching TRBD1. The CDR3 consists of 11 residues. Trimming cost V 6 bases and J 7 bases; bases outside gene matches: 5. Germline CDR1 reads DFQATT; CDR2 reads SNEGSKA (reference sequence). This chain's CDR3 is CSAPRGLGYTF. The CDR3 DNA is TGCAGTGCCCCAAGGGGGCTTGGCTACACCTTC.

The count of this clone is one. The chain links TRBV5-4 to TRBJ1-2; D call uncertain. Germline CDR1 SGHNT, CDR2 YYREEE (reference sequence). This CDR3 is built from 15 residues. V was shortened by 0 bases and J by 0 bases, with 9 bases between the two germline ends. The CDR3 region has the DNA TGTGCCAGCAGCTTGGAGGCAGGAACTAACTATGGCTACACCTTC. Translating it yields CASSLEAGTNYGYTF.

This clone was detected only once. This chain links TRBV19 with TRBJ2-1, with 16 bases lining up with TRBD2. This CDR3 region has 16 residues. CDR1 and CDR2 from the germline V gene are LNHDA and SQIVND (reference sequence). The V segment lost 5 bases and the J segment 5 bases; nucleotides outside the gene matches: 3. Written as DNA, the CDR3 is TGTGCCAGTAGTCCCGGGACTAGCGGGGGGGACAATGAGCAGTTCTTC. Translating it yields CASSPGTSGGDNEQFF.

In the case of this clone: Other DNA variants within this sample encode the same CDR3. CDR3 loop: CASSYSGTDYGYTF. In nucleotides, the CDR3 is TGTGCCAGCAGTTACTCCGGGACAGATTATGGCTACACCTTC. The chain links TRBV6-5 to TRBJ1-2; 7 bases agree with TRBD1. Germline assignment: CDR1 MNHEY and CDR2 SVGAGI. Losses at the gene ends were 0 bases for V and 5 bases for J; bases not matched to a gene: 3. This CDR3 region has 14 residues.

The V and J genes are TRBV7-9 and TRBJ1-1, with 7 bases identical to TRBD1. CDR1 is SEHNR, CDR2 FQNEAQ, per germline (reference sequence). V trimming: 8 bases; J trimming: 4 bases; junction bases outside the gene matches: 7. The CDR3 runs 13 residues. In DNA, the CDR3 is TGTGCCAGCGCGGGCAGGGGGAGCACTGAAGCTTTCTTT. Protein sequence: CASAGRGSTEAFF.

The rearrangement links TRBV10-2 to TRBJ2-3; D unresolved. CDR1 WSHSY and CDR2 SAAADI come from the germline V gene. V was trimmed by 4 bases and J by 0 bases, leaving 11 bases between them. This CDR3 region has 15 residues. CDR3 DNA: TGCGCCAGCAGTGGAGGTCGTGACAGCACAGATACGCAGTATTTT. This sequence encodes CASSGGRDSTDTQYF.

This clone is a singleton in its sample. CDR3 sequence reads: CASRAEWGQETQYF. Written as DNA, the CDR3 is TGTGCCAGCCGGGCAGAATGGGGGCAAGAGACCCAGTACTTC. This rearrangement joins TRBV2 to TRBJ2-5; possibly TRBD1 or TRBD2 for D (5 bases each). The CDR3 runs 14 residues. V was clipped by 8 bases and J by 2 bases, with 15 bases between them. Germline CDR1 reads SNHLY; CDR2 reads FYNNEI.

This chain uses TRBV19 with TRBJ1-2; 7 positions match TRBD1. The CDR3 is made up of 14 amino acids. The V and J ends lost 7 bases and 7 bases, in that order; junction bases with no gene match: 12. The germline V gene encodes CDR1 LNHDA and CDR2 SQIVND (reference sequence). The CDR3 protein is CASTNPDRATGYTF. CDR3 sequence (DNA): TGTGCCAGTACCAACCCAGACAGGGCCACTGGCTACACCTTC.

The chain employs TRBV7-8 and TRBJ2-6, with D hard to call. CDR3 length: 16 residues. Trimming left V 2 bases short and J 0 bases short, with 8 bases between. Germline CDR1 and CDR2: SGHVS and FQNEAQ. The CDR3 nucleotides are TGTGCCAGCAGCTTAACACAGATCTCTGGGGCCAACGTCCTGACTTTC. Amino acids: CASSLTQISGANVLTF.

This clone has just one count. V usage is TRBV18 and J usage is TRBJ1-1; 7 bases line up with TRBD1. From germline, CDR1 is KGHSH and CDR2 LQKENI. The CDR3 length is 13 residues. V lost 6 bases, J lost 2 bases, and 3 bases stayed unmatched. CDR3 nucleotides: TGTGCCAGCTCTCGACAGGGTAACACTGAAGCTTTCTTT. Its protein is CASSRQGNTEAFF.

A word on this clone: The sample holds other DNA sequences that translate to the same CDR3. The chain links TRBV3-1 (or the pseudogene TRBV3-2) to TRBJ1-2; D uncertain. V lost 4 bases and J 8 bases, leaving 8 bases between the germline ends. There are 11 residues in the CDR3. Germline V gene data show CDR1 as LGHDT and CDR2 as YNNKEL (reference sequence). CDR3 sequence reads: CASSRGRGYTF. The CDR3, as DNA: TGTGCCAGCAGCCGAGGCCGGGGCTACACCTTC.

The rearrangement links TRBV5-6 to TRBJ2-2; a weak D match, TRBD1 (6 bases). V was trimmed by 8 bases and J by 1 base, leaving 18 bases between them. Germline lookup yields CDR1 SGHDT and CDR2 YYEEEE. The CDR3 consists of 16 residues. CDR3 bases: TGTGCCAGTATCGACCTGCGGACAGTGAACACCGGGGAGCTGTTTTTT. It translates to CASIDLRTVNTGELFF.

This chain uses TRBV4-2 with TRBJ1-4; 12 bases line up with TRBD1. Germline lookup yields CDR1 LGHNA and CDR2 YNFKEQ. This CDR3 region has 16 residues. V dropped 0 bases and J dropped 8; count of bases not matched to a gene: 4. The CDR3 nucleotides are TGTGCCAGCAGCCAAGAACCCGGGACAGGGGGCGAAAAACTGTTTTTT. This sequence encodes CASSQEPGTGGEKLFF.

In this sample, this clone turned up once. The gene calls are TRBV7-9 and TRBJ1-5, with 7 positions matching TRBD1. V shed 5 bases, J shed 3 bases, and the junction held 4 bases outside the gene matches. This CDR3 region has 14 residues. CDR1 is SEHNR, CDR2 FQNEAQ, per germline (reference sequence). CDR3 protein: CASSRDSSNQPQHF. CDR3 DNA: TGTGCCAGCAGCCGGGACAGCTCCAATCAGCCCCAGCATTTT.

The V and J genes are TRBV29-1 and TRBJ1-2, with D maybe TRBD1 (5 bases). The ends were cut back, 4 bases at V and 4 bases at J, with 25 bases in the middle. Germline V lookup: CDR1 SQVTM, CDR2 ANQGSEA. The CDR3 spans 17 residues. DNA for the CDR3: TGCAGCGTTGTATGGTCCCCCCGGACAATCCTAGGCTATGGCTACACCTTC. Translation gives CSVVWSPRTILGYGYTF.

This clone appeared a few times. The chain is built from TRBV28 and TRBJ1-1; unclear D gene. V was shortened by 5 bases and J by 0 bases, with 19 bases between the two germline ends. The CDR3 loop spans 17 amino acids. Germline V gene lookup returns CDR1 MDHEN and CDR2 SYDVKM. Here the CDR3 DNA reads TGTGCCAGCAGTCCGCCTCCCACCCCCAACTTGAACACTGAAGCTTTCTTT. It is translated as CASSPPPTPNLNTEAFF. Using reference TRBV28 and TRBJ1-1 for the parts outside the CDR3, the full variable domain is DVKVTQSSRYLVKRTGEKVFLECVQDMDHENMFWYRQDPGLGLRLIYFSYDVKMKEKGDIPEGYSVSREKKERFSLILESASTNQTSMYLCASSPPPTPNLNTEAFFGQGTRLTVV.

This clone occurred once. The chain carries TRBV28 and TRBJ2-5; 9 bases fit TRBD1. J lost 5 bases, V lost 4 bases, and 5 bases had no gene match. From germline, CDR1 is MDHEN and CDR2 SYDVKM. CDR3 length: 14 amino acids. CDR3 region: CASSSTGGLETQYF. The CDR3 region has the DNA TGTGCCAGCAGTTCCACAGGGGGCTTGGAGACCCAGTACTTC. Full variable domain (outside the CDR3, taken from reference TRBV28 and TRBJ2-5): DVKVTQSSRYLVKRTGEKVFLECVQDMDHENMFWYRQDPGLGLRLIYFSYDVKMKEKGDIPEGYSVSREKKERFSLILESASTNQTSMYLCASSSTGGLETQYFGPGTRLLVL.

The chain employs TRBV29-1 and TRBJ1-4, with D perhaps matching TRBD1 (5 bases). The germline V gene encodes CDR1 SQVTM and CDR2 ANQGSEA. V shed 2 bases and J shed 4 bases, with 11 bases lying between them. There are 14 residues in the CDR3. The DNA of the CDR3 is TGCAGCGTTGAATTAAGCCAGGGTAATGAAAAACTGTTTTTT. This gives the protein CSVELSQGNEKLFF.

The chain has TRBV7-2 and TRBJ2-7, with D unclear. CDR3 length equals 11 residues. Germline values: CDR1 SGHTA, CDR2 FQGNSA. The germline V and J ends were trimmed by 3 bases and 5 bases, with 5 bases remaining between them. The CDR3 sequence: CASSLTDEQYF. The CDR3 nucleotides read TGTGCCAGCAGCTTGACCGACGAGCAGTACTTC.

This chain links TRBV5-5 with TRBJ2-1, with D tentatively TRBD2 (6 bases). This CDR3 is built from 18 residues. Trimming shortened V by 4 bases and J by 1 base, and 21 bases separated the two germline ends. Germline CDR1 is SGHKS and CDR2 is YYEKEE (reference sequence). DNA of the CDR3: TGTGCCAGCAGCCGTACCCTTGGGCCGGGGGTATCCTACAATGAGCAGTTCTTC. As protein: CASSRTLGPGVSYNEQFF. Full variable domain (remainder filled in from reference TRBV5-5 and TRBJ2-1): DAGVTQSPTHLIKTRGQQVTLRCSPISGHKSVSWYQQVLGQGPQFIFQYYEKEERGRGNFPDRFSARQFPNYSSELNVNALLLGDSALYLCASSRTLGPGVSYNEQFFGPGTRLTVL.

The V and J genes are TRBV18 and TRBJ1-3, with a weak D call TRBD1 (5 bases). The CDR3 sequence is 15 residues long. Germline values: CDR1 KGHSH, CDR2 LQKENI. V gave up 0 bases and J gave up 2 bases, with 8 bases separating them. The CDR3 coding sequence is TGTGCCAGCTCACCACCGGGCAGGGCTGGAAACACCATATATTTT. It specifies CASSPPGRAGNTIYF.

The chain joins TRBV20-1 to TRBJ1-1; no firm D call. This CDR3 is built from 9 residues. The germline CDR1 and CDR2 sequences are DFQATT and SNEGSKA (reference sequence). CDR3 region: CRENTEAFF. The CDR3 coding sequence is TGCAGGGAGAACACTGAAGCTTTCTTT.

The CDR3 coding sequence is TGTGCCAGTAGATCCGCCACAGGGGGTAGTTCACCCCTCCACTTT. Protein sequence: CASRSATGGSSPLHF. V gene TRBV19 combines with J gene TRBJ1-6; 8 bases agree with TRBD1. The J segment lost 9 bases and the V segment lost 6 bases, leaving 10 bases of the junction unmatched. CDR3 length: 15 amino acids. The germline gives CDR1 LNHDA, CDR2 SQIVND (reference sequence).

J is TRBJ1-5 and V is TRBV19; possible D gene TRBD1, 5 bases. The CDR3 length is 16 residues. The V gene lost 3 bases and the J gene lost 0 bases, with 12 bases spanning the gap. The germline CDR1 and CDR2 sequences are LNHDA and SQIVND (reference sequence). The CDR3 protein is CASSINAGYSNQPQHF. CDR3 coding DNA: TGTGCCAGTAGTATCAACGCAGGGTATAGCAATCAGCCCCAGCATTTT.